This section outlines one T cell receptor beta chain sequence together with its context. The antigen is unknown. V lost 1 base to trimming and J lost 2 bases, with 6 bases between them. This CDR3 has 15 residues. Germline values: CDR1 SGHVS, CDR2 FQNEAQ. The sample originates from a study of cytomegalovirus exposure and HLA in healthy donors. Regarding the study as a whole: In vitro testing confirmed a few CMV-associated chains as specific for CMV antigens.

Profiled with immunoSEQ multiplex PCR; TCRdb holds only in-frame clones, not every one. The sample consists of over 100,000 clones, approximately 92% of them appearing once. The clonotype comes from a woman aged 18-35 years in good health and CMV-seronegative. This chain links TRBV7-8 with TRBJ2-6; D unresolved. The sample taken for sequencing was PBMCs. CDR3 sequence: CASSLGGAGANVLTF. The CDR3 region has the DNA TGTGCCAGCAGCTTAGGCGGCGCTGGGGCCAACGTCCTGACTTTC.